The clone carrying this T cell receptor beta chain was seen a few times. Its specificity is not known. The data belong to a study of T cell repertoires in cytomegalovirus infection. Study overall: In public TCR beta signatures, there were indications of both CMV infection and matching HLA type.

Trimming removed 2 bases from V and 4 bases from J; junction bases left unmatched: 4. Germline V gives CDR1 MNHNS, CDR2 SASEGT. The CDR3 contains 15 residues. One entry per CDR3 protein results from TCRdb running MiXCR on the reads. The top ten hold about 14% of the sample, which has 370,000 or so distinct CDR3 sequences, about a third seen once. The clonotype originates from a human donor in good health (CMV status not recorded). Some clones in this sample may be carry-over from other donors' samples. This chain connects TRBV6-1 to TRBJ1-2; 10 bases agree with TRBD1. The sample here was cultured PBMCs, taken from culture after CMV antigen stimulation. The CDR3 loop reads CASSELTGGGYGYTF. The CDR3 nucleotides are TGTGCCAGCAGTGAATTGACAGGGGGCGGCTATGGCTACACCTTC.